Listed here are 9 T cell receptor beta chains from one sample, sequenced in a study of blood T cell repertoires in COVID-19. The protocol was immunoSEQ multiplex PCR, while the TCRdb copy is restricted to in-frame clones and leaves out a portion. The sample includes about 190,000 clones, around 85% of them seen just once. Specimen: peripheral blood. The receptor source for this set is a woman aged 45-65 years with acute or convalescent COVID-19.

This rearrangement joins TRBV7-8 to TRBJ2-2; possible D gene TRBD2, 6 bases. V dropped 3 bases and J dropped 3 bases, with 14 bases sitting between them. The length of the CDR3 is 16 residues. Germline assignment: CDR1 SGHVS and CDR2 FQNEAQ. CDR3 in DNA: TGTGCCAGCAGCTTGATTCGGGGGATCGACACCGGGGAGCTGTTTTTT. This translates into CASSLIRGIDTGELFF.

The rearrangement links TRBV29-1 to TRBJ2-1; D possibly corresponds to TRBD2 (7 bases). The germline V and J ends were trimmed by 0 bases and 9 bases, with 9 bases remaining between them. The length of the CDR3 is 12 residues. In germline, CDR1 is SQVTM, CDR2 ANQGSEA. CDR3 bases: TGCAGCGTTGAAGAGGGAGGGGGTGAGCAGTTCTTC. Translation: CSVEEGGGEQFF.

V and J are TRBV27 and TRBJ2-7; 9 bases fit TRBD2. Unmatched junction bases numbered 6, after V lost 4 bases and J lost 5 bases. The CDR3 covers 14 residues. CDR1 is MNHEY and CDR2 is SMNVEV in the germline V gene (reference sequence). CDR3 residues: CASSYLAGAHEQYF. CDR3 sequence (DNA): TGTGCCAGCAGTTACTTAGCGGGAGCCCACGAGCAGTACTTC.

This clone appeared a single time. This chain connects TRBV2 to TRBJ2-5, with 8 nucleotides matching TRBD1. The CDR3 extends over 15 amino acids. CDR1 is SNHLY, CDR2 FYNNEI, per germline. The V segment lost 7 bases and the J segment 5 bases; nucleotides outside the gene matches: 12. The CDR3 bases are TGTGCCAGCACCAGGGACAGGCGTGCAACTGAGACCCAGTACTTC. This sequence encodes CASTRDRRATETQYF.

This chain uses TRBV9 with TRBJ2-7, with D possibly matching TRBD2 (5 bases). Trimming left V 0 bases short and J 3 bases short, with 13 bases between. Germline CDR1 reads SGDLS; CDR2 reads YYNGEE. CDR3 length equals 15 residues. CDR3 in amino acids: CASSVGASRLYEQYF. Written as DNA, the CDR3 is TGTGCCAGCAGCGTAGGGGCTAGCAGGCTCTACGAGCAGTACTTC.

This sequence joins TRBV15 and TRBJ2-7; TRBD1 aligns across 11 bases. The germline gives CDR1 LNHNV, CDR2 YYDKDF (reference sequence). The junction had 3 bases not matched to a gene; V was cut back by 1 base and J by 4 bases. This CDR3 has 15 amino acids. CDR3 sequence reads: CATSRGDRGVYEQYF. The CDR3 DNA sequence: TGTGCCACCAGCAGAGGGGACAGGGGGGTTTACGAGCAGTACTTC.

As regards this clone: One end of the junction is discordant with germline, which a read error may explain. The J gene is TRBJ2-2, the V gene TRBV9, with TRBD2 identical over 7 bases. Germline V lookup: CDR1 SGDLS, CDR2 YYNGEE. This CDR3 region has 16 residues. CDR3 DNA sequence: TGTGCCAGCAGCCCCCGCGCCTCGGGGGGTACCGCGGAGCTGTTTTTT. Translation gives CASSPRASGGTAELFF.

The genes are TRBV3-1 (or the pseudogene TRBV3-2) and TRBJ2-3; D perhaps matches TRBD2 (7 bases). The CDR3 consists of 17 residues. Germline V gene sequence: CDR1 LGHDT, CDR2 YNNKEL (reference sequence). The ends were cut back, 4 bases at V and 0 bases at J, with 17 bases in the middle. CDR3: CASSLRGTSVSTDTQYF. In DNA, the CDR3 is TGTGCCAGCAGCCTCAGGGGTACTAGCGTTAGCACAGATACGCAGTATTTT.

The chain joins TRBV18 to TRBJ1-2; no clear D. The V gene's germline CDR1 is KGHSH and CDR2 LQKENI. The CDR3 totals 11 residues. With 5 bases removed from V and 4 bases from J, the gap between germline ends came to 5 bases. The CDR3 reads CASSEAYGYTF. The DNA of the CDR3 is TGTGCCAGCTCAGAGGCCTATGGCTACACCTTC.